These T cell receptor beta chains were read from a single sample in a study of blood T cells in healthy people across ages. TCRdb used MiXCR to reprocess the 5' RACE reads, holding one entry per CDR3 protein. The data show hundreds of thousands of distinct CDR3 sequences, around 21% seen once. Sequenced sample: blood. Every receptor here comes from a man between 65 and 85 years old in good health. The CDR3 runs from the conserved cysteine through the conserved F or W. A D gene is named only where the DNA matches it firmly. Size is stated for part of the rows, as once, few or many counts, or as a class when the clone is expanded.

cdr3_aa,cdr3_nt,j_call,v_call,clone_size,d_call
CSARGNRDNEQFF,TGCAGTGCTAGAGGTAATCGCGACAATGAGCAGTTCTTC,TRBJ2-1,TRBV20-1,few,.
CASSVTGGNGYTF,TGTGCCAGCAGTGTAACAGGGGGAAATGGCTACACCTTC,TRBJ1-2,TRBV25-1,.,TRBD1
CSVEFNSDAYEQYF,TGCAGCGTTGAATTTAATTCGGACGCCTACGAGCAGTACTTC,TRBJ2-7,TRBV29-1,.,.
CASSFPDRGLHEQYF,TGTGCCAGCAGTTTCCCGGACAGGGGGCTCCACGAGCAGTACTTC,TRBJ2-7,TRBV28,.,TRBD1
CASSVGQNKNIQYF,TGTGCCAGCAGCGTAGGCCAAAACAAAAACATTCAGTACTTC,TRBJ2-4,TRBV9,.,.
CASSFQTSGSTDTQYF,TGTGCCAGCAGCTTCCAGACTAGCGGTAGCACAGATACGCAGTATTTT,TRBJ2-3,TRBV7-8,.,TRBD2
CAISDSGSPYNEQFF,TGTGCCATCAGTGATAGCGGGAGCCCCTACAATGAGCAGTTCTTC,TRBJ2-1,TRBV10-3,.,TRBD2
CASSKGLAGGGVSYNEQFF,TGTGCCAGCAGCAAAGGACTAGCGGGAGGAGGGGTATCCTACAATGAGCAGTTCTTC,TRBJ2-1,TRBV9,.,TRBD2
CASSYRRDPPSNEQFF,TGTGCCAGCAGTTATAGACGGGACCCTCCCTCCAATGAGCAGTTCTTC,TRBJ2-1,TRBV14,.,.
CASSRGEAENGQFF,TGTGCCAGCAGCCGGGGGGAGGCGGAGAACGGGCAGTTCTTC,TRBJ2-1,TRBV4-2,.,.
CASSLGLNNQPQHF,TGTGCCAGCAGCTTAGGACTTAACAATCAGCCCCAGCATTTT,TRBJ1-5,TRBV7-2,.,.
CASSQLRLTSKETQYF,TGCGCCAGCAGCCAACTACGACTGACTAGCAAGGAGACCCAGTACTTC,TRBJ2-5,TRBV4-1,many,TRBD2
CASSQDLPEGHETQYF,TGTGCCAGCAGCCAAGATCTTCCGGAGGGCCACGAGACCCAGTACTTC,TRBJ2-5,TRBV14,few,.
CASQGANTGELFF,TGTGCCAGCCAGGGAGCGAACACCGGGGAGCTGTTTTTT,TRBJ2-2,TRBV6-2/TRBV6-3,few,.
CSATGLAGMTDTQYF,TGCAGTGCCACGGGACTAGCGGGAATGACAGATACGCAGTATTTT,TRBJ2-3,TRBV20-1,.,TRBD2
CASRPDRSQETQYF,TGCGCCAGCAGGCCGGACAGGAGCCAAGAGACCCAGTACTTC,TRBJ2-5,TRBV5-1,many,TRBD1